This T cell receptor beta chain was sequenced for a study of T cells in Graves' hyperthyroidism and ophthalmopathy. On the study more broadly: Upon initial diagnosis and before any treatment, peripheral blood was collected.

Germline CDR1 and CDR2: SGHRS and YFSETQ. CDR3 size: 15 residues. V was pared by 0 bases and J by 4 bases, with 12 bases between. The TCR beta CDR3 regions underwent amplification using RNA transcripts as the source. Researchers ran a first-round RT-PCR on the TCR CDR3 using the HTBI primer set. TCRdb itself ran the multiplex PCR reads through MiXCR, one entry per CDR3 protein. The data contain fewer than 450,000 distinct CDR3 sequences, approximately 14% of them singletons. Under 3 months was the duration of disease in ophthalmopathy patients, who also had a Clinical Activity Score of at least 3 and a NOSPECS grade of at least 4.

The receptor was isolated from a woman in her fifties or sixties with Graves' ophthalmopathy. The chain has TRBV5-1 and TRBJ2-3; the D gene is possibly TRBD1 (6 bases). The sequenced sample consisted of blood. In nucleotides, the CDR3 is TGCGCCAGCAGCTTGGACAGGGCAGGGGCAGATACGCAGTATTTT. Protein: CASSLDRAGADTQYF.